This TCR beta chain came from a study of blood T cell repertoires in COVID-19. Study summary: From T cells, B-cell-depleted T cells, or PBMCs came the material, which was cDNA or gDNA.

With V trimmed by 4 bases and J by 6 bases, 4 bases remained unmatched. The CDR3 is 14 residues long. Per germline, CDR1 MNHEY and CDR2 SVGAGI. Libraries were prepared by immunoSEQ multiplex PCR; TCRdb keeps only in-frame clonotypes and omits some of them. The sample shows roughly 100,000 clones, 89% of them seen only once. The rearrangement joins TRBV6-5 to TRBJ2-1, with TRBD1 identical over 9 bases. The sample taken for sequencing was peripheral blood. The origin of this receptor is a woman aged 60 to 75 with acute or convalescent COVID-19. The DNA of the CDR3 is TGTGCCAGCAGTTCCCCGACAGGGGGCAATGAGCAGTTCTTC. Translated, it gives CASSSPTGGNEQFF.